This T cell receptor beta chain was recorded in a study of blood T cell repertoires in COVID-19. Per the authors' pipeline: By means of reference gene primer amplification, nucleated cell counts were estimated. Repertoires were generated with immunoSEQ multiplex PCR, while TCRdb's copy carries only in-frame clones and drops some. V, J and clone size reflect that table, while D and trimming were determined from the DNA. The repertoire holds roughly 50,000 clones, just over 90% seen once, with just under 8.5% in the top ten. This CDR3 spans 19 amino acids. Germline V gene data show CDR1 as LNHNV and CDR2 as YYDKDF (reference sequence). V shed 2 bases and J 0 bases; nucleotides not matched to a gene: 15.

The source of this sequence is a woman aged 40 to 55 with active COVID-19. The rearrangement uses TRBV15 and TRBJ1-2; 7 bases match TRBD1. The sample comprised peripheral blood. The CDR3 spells CATSRTSSIEGQPNYGYTF. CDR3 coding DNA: TGTGCCACCAGCAGAACTTCATCTATTGAGGGACAGCCTAACTATGGCTACACCTTC.